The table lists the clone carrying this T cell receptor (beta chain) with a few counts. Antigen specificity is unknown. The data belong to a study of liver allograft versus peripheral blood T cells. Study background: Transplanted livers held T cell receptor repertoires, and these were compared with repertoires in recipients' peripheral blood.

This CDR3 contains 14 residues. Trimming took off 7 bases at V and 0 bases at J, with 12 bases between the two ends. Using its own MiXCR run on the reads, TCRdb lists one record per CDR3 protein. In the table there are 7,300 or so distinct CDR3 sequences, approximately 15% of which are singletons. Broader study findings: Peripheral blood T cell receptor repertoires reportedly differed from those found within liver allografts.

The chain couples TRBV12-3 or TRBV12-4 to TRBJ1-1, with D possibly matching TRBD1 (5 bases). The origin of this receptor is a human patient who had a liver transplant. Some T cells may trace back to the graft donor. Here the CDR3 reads CASTIRGVNTEAFF. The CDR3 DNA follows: TGTGCCAGCACCATTCGGGGCGTGAACACTGAAGCTTTCTTT.